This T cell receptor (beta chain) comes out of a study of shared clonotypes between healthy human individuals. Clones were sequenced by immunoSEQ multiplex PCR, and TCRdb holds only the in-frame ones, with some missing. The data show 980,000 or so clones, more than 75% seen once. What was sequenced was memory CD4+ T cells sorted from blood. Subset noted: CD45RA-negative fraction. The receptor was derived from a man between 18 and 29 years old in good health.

The CDR3 protein is CAWSDRGNTIYF. The CDR3 DNA sequence: TGTGCCTGGAGTGACCGGGGGAACACCATATATTTT. The chain couples TRBV30 to TRBJ1-3, with a weak D call TRBD1 (5 bases). The CDR3 loop spans 12 amino acids. CDR1 and CDR2 (germline): GTSNPN, SVGIG (reference sequence). Trimming pared 1 base from V and 7 bases from J, leaving 8 bases between. Filled out from reference TRBV30 and TRBJ1-3, the complete variable domain reads SQTIHQWPATLVQPVGSPLSLECTVEGTSNPNLYWYRQAAGRGLQLLFYSVGIGQISSEVPQNLSASRPQDRQFILSSKKLLLSDSGFYLCAWSDRGNTIYFGEGSWLTVV.